The source of this T cell receptor beta chain is a study of post-analysis software for immune sequencing data. Study as a whole: Recorded subtypes: relapsing-remitting, secondary progressive, progressive-relapsing; some patients unannotated.

Study results and limitations: A few TRBV segments (TRBV5-6, TRBV5-1 and TRBV20-1 among them) occurred more frequently in patients than in controls. Samples sharing a preparation batch grouped tightly together when assessed by F measure. For normalized Chao1 diversity, multiple sclerosis patients scored significantly lower than controls did.

Tagging with unique molecular identifiers was a feature of the TCR beta cDNA libraries. Yield was 450,000 to 650,000 cDNA molecules from around 0.96 to 9.9 million T cells. TCRdb recomputed calls from the PCR reads with MiXCR, one row per CDR3 protein. Among about 500,000 distinct CDR3 sequences listed, roughly 45% were seen once. Remarks on this clonotype: No antigen is known for it.

This CDR3 has 14 amino acids. CDR1 SGHKS and CDR2 YYEKEE come from the germline V gene (reference sequence). Trimming removed 4 bases from V and 0 bases from J, with 11 bases in between. The TCR comes from a girl between 5 and 17 years old with multiple sclerosis. The sequencing sample was made of blood. The rearrangement uses TRBV5-5 and TRBJ2-7, with D perhaps given as TRBD1 or TRBD2 (5 bases each). The CDR3 sequence: CASSGTDFSYEQYF. CDR3 nucleotide sequence: TGTGCCAGCAGCGGGACGGACTTCTCCTACGAGCAGTACTTC. The full variable domain, rest sourced from reference TRBV5-5 and TRBJ2-7, is DAGVTQSPTHLIKTRGQQVTLRCSPISGHKSVSWYQQVLGQGPQFIFQYYEKEERGRGNFPDRFSARQFPNYSSELNVNALLLGDSALYLCASSGTDFSYEQYFGPGTRLTVT.